This T cell receptor beta chain was obtained from a study of cytomegalovirus exposure and HLA in healthy donors. Germline CDR1 reads GTSNPN; CDR2 reads SVGIG (reference sequence). Trimming at V came to 2 bases and at J to 8 bases, leaving 18 bases not matched to a gene. There are 17 residues in the CDR3. 60 Vbeta and 13 Jbeta primers were used in PCR. Assay used: immunoSEQ multiplex PCR; TCRdb lists only in-frame clones, some missing. Of 110,000 to 150,000 clones listed, around 77% are singletons. In this sample, this clone turned up once. Material: PBMCs. This receptor was obtained from a woman between 45 and 60 years old in good health and CMV-seronegative. The genes are TRBV30 and TRBJ1-2, with 9 bases fitting TRBD1. The DNA for the CDR3 is TGTGCCTGGAGTCCATGGTCCGGGACAGGGCAAGTTGAGGGCTACACCTTC. This sequence encodes CAWSPWSGTGQVEGYTF.